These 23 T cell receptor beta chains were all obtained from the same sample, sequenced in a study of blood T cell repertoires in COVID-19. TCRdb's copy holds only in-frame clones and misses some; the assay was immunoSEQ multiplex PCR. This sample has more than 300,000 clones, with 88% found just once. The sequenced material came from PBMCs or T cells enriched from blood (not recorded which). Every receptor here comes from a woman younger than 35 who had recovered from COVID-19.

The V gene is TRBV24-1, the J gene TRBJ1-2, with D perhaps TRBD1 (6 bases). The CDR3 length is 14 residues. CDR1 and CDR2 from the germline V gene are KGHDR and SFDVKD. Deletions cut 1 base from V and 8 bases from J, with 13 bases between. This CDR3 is CATSDFRTGFGYTF. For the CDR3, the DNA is TGTGCCACCAGTGATTTTAGAACAGGGTTCGGCTACACCTTC.

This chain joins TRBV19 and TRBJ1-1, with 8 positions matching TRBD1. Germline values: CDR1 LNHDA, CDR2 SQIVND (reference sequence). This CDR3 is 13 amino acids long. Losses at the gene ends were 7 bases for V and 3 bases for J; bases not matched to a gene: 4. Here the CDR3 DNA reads TGTGCCAGTACCGGACAGGGCTACACTGAAGCTTTCTTT. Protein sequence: CASTGQGYTEAFF.

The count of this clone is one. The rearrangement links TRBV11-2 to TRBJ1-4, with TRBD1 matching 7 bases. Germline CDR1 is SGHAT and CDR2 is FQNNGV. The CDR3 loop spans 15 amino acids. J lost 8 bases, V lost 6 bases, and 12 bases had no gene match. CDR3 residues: CASSPGRRGDEKLFF. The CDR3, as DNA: TGTGCCAGCAGTCCTGGGCGCAGGGGGGACGAAAAACTGTTTTTT.

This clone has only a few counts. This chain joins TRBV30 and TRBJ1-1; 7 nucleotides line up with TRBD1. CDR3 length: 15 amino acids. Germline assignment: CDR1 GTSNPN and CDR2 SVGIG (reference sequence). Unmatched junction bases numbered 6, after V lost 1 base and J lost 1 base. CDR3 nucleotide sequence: TGTGCCTGGAGTGCGAGGGGGCTTGGGAACACTGAAGCTTTCTTT. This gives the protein CAWSARGLGNTEAFF.

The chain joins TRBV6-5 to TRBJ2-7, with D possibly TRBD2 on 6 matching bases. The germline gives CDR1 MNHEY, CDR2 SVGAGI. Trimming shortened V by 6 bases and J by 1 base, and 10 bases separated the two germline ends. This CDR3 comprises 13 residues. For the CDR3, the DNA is TGTGCCAGCAGGGGACGGGAGTCCTACGAGCAGTACTTC. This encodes CASRGRESYEQYF.

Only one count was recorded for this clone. Here the CDR3 reads CASSVDDRVQETQYF. In nucleotides, the CDR3 is TGTGCCAGCAGCGTAGACGACAGGGTCCAAGAGACCCAGTACTTC. The chain has TRBV9 and TRBJ2-5; the match to TRBD1 covers 7 bases. This CDR3 has 15 residues. Losses at the gene ends were 0 bases for V and 1 base for J; bases not matched to a gene: 3. The germline V gene encodes CDR1 SGDLS and CDR2 YYNGEE.

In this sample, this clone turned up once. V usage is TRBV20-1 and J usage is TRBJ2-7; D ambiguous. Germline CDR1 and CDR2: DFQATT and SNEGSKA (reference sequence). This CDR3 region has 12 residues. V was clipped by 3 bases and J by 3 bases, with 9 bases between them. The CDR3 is CSASGTLYEQYF. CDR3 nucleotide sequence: TGCAGTGCTAGTGGCACTCTCTACGAGCAGTACTTC.

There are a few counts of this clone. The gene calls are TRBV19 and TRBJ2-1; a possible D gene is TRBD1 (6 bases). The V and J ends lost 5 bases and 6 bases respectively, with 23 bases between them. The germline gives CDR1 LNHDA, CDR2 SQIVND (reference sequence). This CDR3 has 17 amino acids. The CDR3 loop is CASSLSNDRTTSNEQFF. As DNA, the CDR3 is TGTGCCAGTAGTCTATCGAATGACAGGACAACAAGCAATGAGCAGTTCTTC. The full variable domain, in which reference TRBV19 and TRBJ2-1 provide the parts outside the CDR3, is DGGITQSPKYLFRKEGQNVTLSCEQNLNHDAMYWYRQDPGQGLRLIYYSQIVNDFQKGDIAEGYSVSREKKESFPLTVTSAQKNPTAFYLCASSLSNDRTTSNEQFFGPGTRLTVL.

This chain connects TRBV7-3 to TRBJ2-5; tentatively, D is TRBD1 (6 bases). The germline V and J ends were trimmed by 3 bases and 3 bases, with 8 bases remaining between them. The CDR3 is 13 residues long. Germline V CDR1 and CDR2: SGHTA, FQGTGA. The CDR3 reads CASSLTGEETQYF. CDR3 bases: TGTGCCAGCAGCTTGACAGGAGAAGAGACCCAGTACTTC.

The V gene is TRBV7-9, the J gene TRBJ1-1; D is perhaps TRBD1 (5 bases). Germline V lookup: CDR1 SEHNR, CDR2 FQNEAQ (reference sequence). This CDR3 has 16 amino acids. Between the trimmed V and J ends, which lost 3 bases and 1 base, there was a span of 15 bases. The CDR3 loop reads CASSFPGKGWNTEAFF. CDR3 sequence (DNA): TGTGCCAGCAGCTTTCCAGGGAAGGGGTGGAACACTGAAGCTTTCTTT.

CDR3 nucleotides: TGTGCCAGCAGCCCGCGTATTACTGAAGCTTTCTTT. Its translation is CASSPRITEAFF. This chain joins TRBV7-9 and TRBJ1-1; D remains ambiguous. The CDR3 extends over 12 amino acids. Trimming removed 5 bases at V and 5 bases at J, with 9 bases between. Germline CDR1 reads SEHNR; CDR2 reads FQNEAQ (reference sequence).

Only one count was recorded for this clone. CDR3 residues: CASSQDFSGSSYEQYF. CDR3 nucleotides: TGCGCCAGCAGCCAAGATTTCAGCGGCAGCTCCTACGAGCAGTACTTC. The chain couples TRBV4-1 to TRBJ2-7; tentative D call: TRBD2 (5 bases). V was clipped by 0 bases and J by 0 bases, with 12 bases between them. This CDR3 comprises 16 residues. Germline assignment: CDR1 MGHRA and CDR2 YSYEKL.

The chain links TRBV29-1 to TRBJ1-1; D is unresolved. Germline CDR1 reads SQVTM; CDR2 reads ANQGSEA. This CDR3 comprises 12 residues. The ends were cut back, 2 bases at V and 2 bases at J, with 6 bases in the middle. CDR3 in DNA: TGCAGCGTTGAACCCTTAAACACTGAAGCTTTCTTT. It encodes CSVEPLNTEAFF.

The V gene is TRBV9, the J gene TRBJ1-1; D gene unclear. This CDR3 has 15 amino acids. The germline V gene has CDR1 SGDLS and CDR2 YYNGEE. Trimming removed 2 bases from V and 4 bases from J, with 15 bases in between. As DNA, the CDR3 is TGTGCCAGCAGCGTTCAAGGACTTCCTAGCACTGAAGCTTTCTTT. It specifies CASSVQGLPSTEAFF.

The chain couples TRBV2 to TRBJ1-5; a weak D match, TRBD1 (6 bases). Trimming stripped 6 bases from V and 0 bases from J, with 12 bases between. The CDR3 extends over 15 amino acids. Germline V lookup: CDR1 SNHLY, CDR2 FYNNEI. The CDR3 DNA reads TGTGCCAGCAGAATGGGACAAGATAGCAATCAGCCCCAGCATTTT. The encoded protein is CASRMGQDSNQPQHF.

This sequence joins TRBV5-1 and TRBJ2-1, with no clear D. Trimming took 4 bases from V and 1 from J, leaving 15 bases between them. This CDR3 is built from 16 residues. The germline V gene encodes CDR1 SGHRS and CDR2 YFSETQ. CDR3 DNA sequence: TGCGCCAGCAGCGTGGCAGGCCACCGATCCTACAATGAGCAGTTCTTC. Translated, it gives CASSVAGHRSYNEQFF.

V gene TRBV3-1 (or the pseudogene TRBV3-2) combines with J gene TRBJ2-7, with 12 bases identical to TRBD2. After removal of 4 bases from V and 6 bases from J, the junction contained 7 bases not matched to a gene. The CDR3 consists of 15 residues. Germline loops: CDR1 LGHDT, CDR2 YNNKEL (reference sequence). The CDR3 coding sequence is TGTGCCAGCAGCCGCTTGACTAGCGGGGGTCTCGAGCAGTACTTC. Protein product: CASSRLTSGGLEQYF.

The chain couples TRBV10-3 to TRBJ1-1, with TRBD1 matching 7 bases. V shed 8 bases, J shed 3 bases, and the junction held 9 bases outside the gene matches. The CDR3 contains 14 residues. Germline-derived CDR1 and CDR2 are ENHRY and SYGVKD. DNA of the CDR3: TGTGCCATCGCCCGGGACAGAGAACACACTGAAGCTTTCTTT. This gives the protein CAIARDREHTEAFF.

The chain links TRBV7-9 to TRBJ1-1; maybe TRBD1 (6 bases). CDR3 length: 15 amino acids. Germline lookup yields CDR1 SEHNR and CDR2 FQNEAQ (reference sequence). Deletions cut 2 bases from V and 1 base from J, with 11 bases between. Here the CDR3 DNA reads TGTGCCAGCAGCTTATTTCACAGGGAGAACACTGAAGCTTTCTTT. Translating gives CASSLFHRENTEAFF. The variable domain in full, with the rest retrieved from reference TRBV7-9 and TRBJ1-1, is DTGVSQNPRHKITKRGQNVTFRCDPISEHNRLYWYRQTLGQGPEFLTYFQNEAQLEKSRLLSDRFSAERPKGSFSTLEIQRTEQGDSAMYLCASSLFHRENTEAFFGQGTRLTVV.

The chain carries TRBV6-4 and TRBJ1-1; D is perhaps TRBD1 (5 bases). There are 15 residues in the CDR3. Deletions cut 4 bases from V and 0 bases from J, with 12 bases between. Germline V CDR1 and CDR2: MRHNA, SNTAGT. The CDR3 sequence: CASSAQEGMNTEAFF. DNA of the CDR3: TGTGCCAGCAGTGCACAGGAGGGCATGAACACTGAAGCTTTCTTT.

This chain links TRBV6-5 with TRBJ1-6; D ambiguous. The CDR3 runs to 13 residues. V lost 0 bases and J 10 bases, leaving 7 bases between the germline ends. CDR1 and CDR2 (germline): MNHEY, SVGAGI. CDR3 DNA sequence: TGTGCCAGCAGTTACTCGGCGGGATCACCCCTCCACTTT. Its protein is CASSYSAGSPLHF.

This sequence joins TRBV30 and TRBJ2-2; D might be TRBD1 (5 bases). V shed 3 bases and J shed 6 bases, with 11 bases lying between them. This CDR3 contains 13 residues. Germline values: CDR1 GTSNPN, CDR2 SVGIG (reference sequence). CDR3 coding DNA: TGTGCCTGGAGAAGCAGGGCCGCCGGGGAGCTGTTTTTT. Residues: CAWRSRAAGELFF.

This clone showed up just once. The chain's CDR3 is CASSLGLAGGSTDTQYF. DNA for the CDR3: TGCGCCAGCAGCCTCGGACTAGCGGGGGGATCCACAGATACGCAGTATTTT. J is TRBJ2-3 and V is TRBV4-1; 14 bases fit TRBD2. J gave up 2 bases and V 4 bases, and 5 bases lay outside the gene matches. Per germline, CDR1 MGHRA and CDR2 YSYEKL. CDR3 length equals 17 residues.